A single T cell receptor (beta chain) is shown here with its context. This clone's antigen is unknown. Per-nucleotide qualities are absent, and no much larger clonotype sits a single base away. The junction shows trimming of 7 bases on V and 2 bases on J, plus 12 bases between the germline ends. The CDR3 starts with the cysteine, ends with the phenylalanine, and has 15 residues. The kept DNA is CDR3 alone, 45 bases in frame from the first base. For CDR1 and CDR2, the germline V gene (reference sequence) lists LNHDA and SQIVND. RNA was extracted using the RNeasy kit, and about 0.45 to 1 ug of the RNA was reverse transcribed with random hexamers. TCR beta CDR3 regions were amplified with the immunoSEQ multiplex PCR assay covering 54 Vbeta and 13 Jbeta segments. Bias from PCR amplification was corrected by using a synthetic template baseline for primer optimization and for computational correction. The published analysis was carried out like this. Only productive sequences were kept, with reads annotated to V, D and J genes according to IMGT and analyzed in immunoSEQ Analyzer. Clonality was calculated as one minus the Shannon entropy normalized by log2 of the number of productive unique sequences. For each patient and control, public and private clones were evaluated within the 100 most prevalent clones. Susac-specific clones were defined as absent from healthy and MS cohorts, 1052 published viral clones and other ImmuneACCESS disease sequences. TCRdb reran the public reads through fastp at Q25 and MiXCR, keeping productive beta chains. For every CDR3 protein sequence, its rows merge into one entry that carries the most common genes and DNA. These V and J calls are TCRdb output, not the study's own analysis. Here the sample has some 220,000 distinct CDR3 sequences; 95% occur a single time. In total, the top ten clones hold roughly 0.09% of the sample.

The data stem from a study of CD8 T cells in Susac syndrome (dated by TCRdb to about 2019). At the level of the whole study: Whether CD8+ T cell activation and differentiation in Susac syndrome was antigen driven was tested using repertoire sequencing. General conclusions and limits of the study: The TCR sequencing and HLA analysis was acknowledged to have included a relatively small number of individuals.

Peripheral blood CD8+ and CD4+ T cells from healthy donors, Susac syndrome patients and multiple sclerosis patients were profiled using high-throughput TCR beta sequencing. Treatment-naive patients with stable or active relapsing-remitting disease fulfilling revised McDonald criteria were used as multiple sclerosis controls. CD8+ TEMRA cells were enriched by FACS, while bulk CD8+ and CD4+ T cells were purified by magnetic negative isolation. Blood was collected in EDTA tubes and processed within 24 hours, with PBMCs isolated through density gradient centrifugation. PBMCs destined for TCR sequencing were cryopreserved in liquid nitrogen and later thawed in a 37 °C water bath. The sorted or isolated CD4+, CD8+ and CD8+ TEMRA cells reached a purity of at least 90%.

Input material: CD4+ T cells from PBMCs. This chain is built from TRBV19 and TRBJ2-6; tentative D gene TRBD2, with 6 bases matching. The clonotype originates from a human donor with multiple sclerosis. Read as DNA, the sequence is TGTGCCAGTACCGCTGGCGGGGCTGGGGCCAACGTCCTGACTTTC. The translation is CASTAGGAGANVLTF.